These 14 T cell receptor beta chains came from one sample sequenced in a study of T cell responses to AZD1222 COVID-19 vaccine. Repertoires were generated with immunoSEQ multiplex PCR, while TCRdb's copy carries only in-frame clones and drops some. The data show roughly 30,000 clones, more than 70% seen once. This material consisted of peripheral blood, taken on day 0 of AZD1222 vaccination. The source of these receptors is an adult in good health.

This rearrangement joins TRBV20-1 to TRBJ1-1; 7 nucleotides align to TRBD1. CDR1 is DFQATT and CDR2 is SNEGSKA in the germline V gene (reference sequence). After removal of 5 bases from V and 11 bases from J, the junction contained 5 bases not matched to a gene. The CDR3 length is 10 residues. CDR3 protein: CSARTRGAFF. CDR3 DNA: TGCAGTGCTCGGACCAGGGGGGCTTTCTTT.

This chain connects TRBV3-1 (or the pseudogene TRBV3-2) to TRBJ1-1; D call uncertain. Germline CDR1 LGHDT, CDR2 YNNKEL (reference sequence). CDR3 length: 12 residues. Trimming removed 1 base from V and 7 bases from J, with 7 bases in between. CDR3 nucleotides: TGTGCCAGCAGCCAAGCTTTAAGTGAAGCTTTCTTT. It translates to CASSQALSEAFF.

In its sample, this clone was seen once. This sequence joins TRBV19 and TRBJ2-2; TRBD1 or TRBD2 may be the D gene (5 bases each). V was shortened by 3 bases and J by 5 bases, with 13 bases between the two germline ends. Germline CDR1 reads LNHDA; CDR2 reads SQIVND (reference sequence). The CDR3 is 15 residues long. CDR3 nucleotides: TGTGCCAGTAGTATGCCCGGGGACGGGACCGGGGAGCTGTTTTTT. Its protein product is CASSMPGDGTGELFF.

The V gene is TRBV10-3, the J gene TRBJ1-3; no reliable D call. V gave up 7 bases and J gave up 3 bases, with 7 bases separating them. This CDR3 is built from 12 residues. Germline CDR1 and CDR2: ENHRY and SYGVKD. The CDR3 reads CAINGDGNTIYF. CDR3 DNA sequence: TGTGCCATCAACGGGGATGGAAACACCATATATTTT.

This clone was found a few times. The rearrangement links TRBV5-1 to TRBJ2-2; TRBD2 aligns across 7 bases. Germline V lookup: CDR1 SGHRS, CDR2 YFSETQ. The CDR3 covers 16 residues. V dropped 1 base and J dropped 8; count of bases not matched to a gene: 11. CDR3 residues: CASSLLHMRERGELFF. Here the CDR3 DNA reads TGCGCCAGCAGCTTGCTTCATATGCGGGAGAGAGGGGAGCTGTTTTTT.

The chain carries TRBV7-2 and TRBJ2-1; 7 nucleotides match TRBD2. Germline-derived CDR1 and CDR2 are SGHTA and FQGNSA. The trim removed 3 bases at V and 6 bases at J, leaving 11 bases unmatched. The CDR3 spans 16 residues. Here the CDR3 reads CASSFGLGPGSNEQFF. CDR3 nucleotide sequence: TGTGCCAGCAGCTTCGGACTAGGCCCGGGGTCCAATGAGCAGTTCTTC.

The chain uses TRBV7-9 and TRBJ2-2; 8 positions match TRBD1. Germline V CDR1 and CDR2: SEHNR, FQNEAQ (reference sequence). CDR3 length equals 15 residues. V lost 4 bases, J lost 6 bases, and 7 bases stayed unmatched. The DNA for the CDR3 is TGTGCCAGCAGCTCGACAGGGGAGATGTCCGGGGAGCTGTTTTTT. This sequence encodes CASSSTGEMSGELFF.

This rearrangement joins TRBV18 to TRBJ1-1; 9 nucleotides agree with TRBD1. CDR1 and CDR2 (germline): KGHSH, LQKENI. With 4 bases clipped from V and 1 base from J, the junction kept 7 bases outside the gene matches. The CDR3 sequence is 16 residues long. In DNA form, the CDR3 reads TGTGCCAGCTCACATAGTGGACAGGGGACGAACACTGAAGCTTTCTTT. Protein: CASSHSGQGTNTEAFF. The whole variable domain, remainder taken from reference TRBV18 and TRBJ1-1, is NAGVMQNPRHLVRRRGQEARLRCSPMKGHSHVYWYRQLPEEGLKFMVYLQKENIIDESGMPKERFSAEFPKEGPSILRIQQVVRGDSAAYFCASSHSGQGTNTEAFFGQGTRLTVV.

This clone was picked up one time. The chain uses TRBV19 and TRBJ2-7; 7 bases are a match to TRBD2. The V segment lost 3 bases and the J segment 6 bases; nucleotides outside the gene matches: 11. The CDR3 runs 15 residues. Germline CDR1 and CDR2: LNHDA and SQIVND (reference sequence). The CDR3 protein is CASSIYSSGVGEQYF. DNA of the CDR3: TGTGCCAGTAGTATTTATTCCAGCGGGGTCGGCGAGCAGTACTTC.

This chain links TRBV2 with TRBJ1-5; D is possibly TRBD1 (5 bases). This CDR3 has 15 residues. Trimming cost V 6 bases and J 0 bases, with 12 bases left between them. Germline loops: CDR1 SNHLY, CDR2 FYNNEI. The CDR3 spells CASRRDRNSNQPQHF. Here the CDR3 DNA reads TGTGCCAGCAGGCGCGACAGAAATAGCAATCAGCCCCAGCATTTT.

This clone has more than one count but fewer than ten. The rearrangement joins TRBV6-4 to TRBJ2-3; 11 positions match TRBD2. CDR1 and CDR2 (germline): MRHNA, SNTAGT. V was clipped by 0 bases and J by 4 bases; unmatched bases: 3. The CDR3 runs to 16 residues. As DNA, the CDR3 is TGTGCCAGCAGTGACTCTGCTAGCGGGGGGCCAGATACGCAGTATTTT. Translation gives CASSDSASGGPDTQYF.

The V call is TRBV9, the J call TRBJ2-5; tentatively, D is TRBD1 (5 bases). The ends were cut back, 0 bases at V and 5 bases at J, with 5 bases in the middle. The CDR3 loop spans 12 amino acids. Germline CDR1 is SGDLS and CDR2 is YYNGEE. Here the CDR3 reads CASSVEGETQYF. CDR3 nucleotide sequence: TGTGCCAGCAGCGTAGAGGGGGAGACCCAGTACTTC.

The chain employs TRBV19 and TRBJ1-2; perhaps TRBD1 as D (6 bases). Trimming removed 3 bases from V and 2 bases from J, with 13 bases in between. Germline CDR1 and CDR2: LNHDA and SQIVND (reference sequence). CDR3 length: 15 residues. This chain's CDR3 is CASSMSQGNNYGYTF. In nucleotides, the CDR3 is TGTGCCAGTAGTATGTCCCAGGGGAACAACTATGGCTACACCTTC.

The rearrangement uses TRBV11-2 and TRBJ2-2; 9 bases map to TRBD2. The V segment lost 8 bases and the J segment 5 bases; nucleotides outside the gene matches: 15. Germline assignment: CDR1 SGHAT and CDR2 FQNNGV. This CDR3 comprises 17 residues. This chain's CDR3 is CASQRASGTLVTGELFF. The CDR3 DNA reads TGTGCCAGCCAACGGGCTAGCGGGACCCTCGTTACCGGGGAGCTGTTTTTT.